This T cell receptor (beta chain) originates from a study of cytomegalovirus exposure and HLA in healthy donors. The wider study: A later analysis reported the same platform for the 120 validation repertoires and the approximately 720 first-cohort repertoires.

Comments on this clone: The antigen is undetermined.

Clones were read by immunoSEQ multiplex PCR, and TCRdb kept only the in-frame ones, dropping some. This repertoire shows about 200,000 clones, approximately 82% found once; its top ten account for about an eighth. General study results and limits: First-cohort TCR clusters were later found to tend to co-occur in the 90 to 150 validation repertoires.

The clonotype originates from a woman aged 30 to 39 in good health and CMV-seropositive. What was sequenced was PBMCs.

CDR3 DNA: TGTGCCAGCAGTTACCTCGACAGGGTGGCTGAAGCTTTCTTT. This translates into CASSYLDRVAEAFF. J is TRBJ1-1 and V is TRBV6-5; 7 positions match TRBD1. Germline CDR1 MNHEY, CDR2 SVGAGI. The trim removed 2 bases at V and 6 bases at J, leaving 6 bases unmatched. The CDR3 is 14 residues long.